These 9 T cell receptor beta chains originate from one sample sequenced in a study of OX40 agonist ivuxolimab in advanced cancers. Generated by immunoSEQ multiplex PCR, the TCRdb table keeps only in-frame clones and is missing some. The table lists around 30,000 clones, 65% to 85% of them singletons, with roughly 21% in the top ten. The sample here was CD4+ or CD8+ T cells sorted from blood, taken in a trial of the OX40 agonist ivuxolimab. The receptors shown here come from an adult with an advanced solid tumor such as melanoma, head and neck, liver or kidney cancer.

This chain joins TRBV30 and TRBJ2-4, with 7 bases fitting TRBD1. Germline V lookup: CDR1 GTSNPN, CDR2 SVGIG (reference sequence). The CDR3 consists of 19 residues. V trimming: 3 bases; J trimming: 1 base; junction bases outside the gene matches: 18. In DNA, the CDR3 is TGTGCCTGGAGCTCCCAAGAACAGGGGACAAGTAAGGCCAAAAACATTCAGTACTTC. Translating gives CAWSSQEQGTSKAKNIQYF.

The chain recombines TRBV27 with TRBJ2-7; D call uncertain. This CDR3 is built from 9 residues. V was clipped by 8 bases and J by 4 bases, with 3 bases between them. Looked up from germline, CDR1 is MNHEY and CDR2 is SMNVEV (reference sequence). CDR3 in amino acids: CASGYEQYF. DNA of the CDR3: TGTGCCAGCGGATACGAGCAGTACTTC.

The V gene is TRBV28, the J gene TRBJ2-1; TRBD2 is a possible D gene (6 bases). The V end lost 5 bases, the J end lost 6 bases, and 14 bases lay between the germline ends. Germline V gene sequence: CDR1 MDHEN, CDR2 SYDVKM. The CDR3 has 14 residues. This chain's CDR3 is CASSPQGLLNEQFF. DNA for the CDR3: TGTGCCAGCAGTCCCCAGGGACTGCTCAATGAGCAGTTCTTC.

V usage is TRBV29-1 and J usage is TRBJ1-1; perhaps TRBD1 as D (5 bases). Deletions cut 4 bases from V and 6 bases from J, with 18 bases between. Looked up from germline, CDR1 is SQVTM and CDR2 is ANQGSEA. CDR3 length: 14 residues. CDR3 sequence (DNA): TGCAGCGTTGCATACGGGGGACCGGCGGCTGAAGCTTTCTTT. Translation: CSVAYGGPAAEAFF. Drawing the rest from reference TRBV29-1 and TRBJ1-1, the complete variable domain is SAVISQKPSRDICQRGTSLTIQCQVDSQVTMMFWYRQQPGQSLTLIATANQGSEATYESGFVIDKFPISRPNLTFSTLTVSNMSPEDSSIYLCSVAYGGPAAEAFFGQGTRLTVV.

The chain combines TRBV29-1 with TRBJ1-2; D may be TRBD1 (6 bases). The CDR3 is 15 amino acids. Germline lookup yields CDR1 SQVTM and CDR2 ANQGSEA. V was clipped by 1 base and J by 4 bases, with 16 bases between them. In DNA, the CDR3 is TGCAGCGTTGAAGGGCCTGAGAGGACAGCCTATGGCTACACCTTC. Translation gives CSVEGPERTAYGYTF. Complete variable domain (other parts from reference TRBV29-1 and TRBJ1-2): SAVISQKPSRDICQRGTSLTIQCQVDSQVTMMFWYRQQPGQSLTLIATANQGSEATYESGFVIDKFPISRPNLTFSTLTVSNMSPEDSSIYLCSVEGPERTAYGYTFGSGTRLTVV.

This CDR3 reads CASSQVGEQFF. The CDR3 DNA is TGTGCCAGCAGCCAAGTCGGTGAGCAGTTCTTC. The chain is built from TRBV14 and TRBJ2-1; no clear D. CDR3 length: 11 residues. The germline V gene has CDR1 SGHDN and CDR2 FVKESK. Between the trimmed V and J ends, which lost 1 base and 9 bases, there was a span of 4 bases.

J is TRBJ1-1 and V is TRBV15; D is possibly TRBD1 (5 bases). V was cut by 3 bases and J by 8 bases, with 13 bases left in between. This CDR3 region has 13 residues. In germline, CDR1 is LNHNV, CDR2 YYDKDF (reference sequence). The CDR3 DNA is TGTGCCACCAGCAGGGGGGTGGCGAGGGAAGCTTTCTTT. This translates into CATSRGVAREAFF.

The chain employs TRBV29-1 and TRBJ2-7; maybe TRBD1 (5 bases). The CDR3 consists of 11 residues. The germline CDR1 and CDR2 sequences are SQVTM and ANQGSEA. V shed 5 bases and J shed 3 bases, with 8 bases lying between them. Written as DNA, the CDR3 is TGCAGCGTTACAGGCGTCTACGAGCAGTACTTC. The encoded protein is CSVTGVYEQYF.

The V call is TRBV7-8, the J call TRBJ1-1, with 8 bases aligning to TRBD1. CDR3 length: 16 residues. Trimming cost V 5 bases and J 4 bases; bases outside gene matches: 12. The germline gives CDR1 SGHVS, CDR2 FQNEAQ. CDR3 sequence (DNA): TGTGCCAGCAGCCTTTACCGGGACAGGTTTGTCACTGAAGCTTTCTTT. Translated, it gives CASSLYRDRFVTEAFF.